This T cell receptor beta chain was found in a study of T cells after yellow fever vaccination. In germline, CDR1 is ENHRY, CDR2 SYGVKD. The CDR3 totals 16 residues. V dropped 2 bases and J dropped 0 bases, with 10 bases sitting between them. TCRdb fed the 5' RACE reads into MiXCR, producing one record per CDR3 protein. The sample lists about 320,000 distinct CDR3 sequences, about 4.5% occurring once. Study findings and constraints: There was a small share of clonotypes that showed up in both the CD4 and CD8 compartments. Subsequent to the booster, the majority of primary-vaccination clones reappeared (96% CD4, 70% to 90% CD8).

This clonotype was seen at least ten times. Its specificity is not known. This sequence joins TRBV10-3 and TRBJ2-2; unclear D gene. This receptor was taken from a man aged 18 to 30 who received the YFV17D yellow fever vaccine. The material was PBMCs, obtained 15 days after the yellow fever booster vaccination. The DNA for the CDR3 is TGTGCCATCAGTGAGATTTCCGGGTCGAACACCGGGGAGCTGTTTTTT. This codes for CAISEISGSNTGELFF.